This T cell receptor (beta chain) was recorded in a study of blood T cell repertoires in COVID-19. Study-level background: Researchers got acute and convalescent COVID-19 samples from the United States, Italy and Spain. In each case, the material was cDNA or gDNA derived from T cells, B-cell-depleted T cells, or PBMCs.

The data were produced by immunoSEQ multiplex PCR, yet TCRdb's version contains in-frame clones alone and is incomplete. Among 110,000 or so clones listed, roughly 80% were seen once. Per germline, CDR1 SQVTM and CDR2 ANQGSEA. The CDR3 length is 12 residues. V was pared by 5 bases and J by 7 bases, with 7 bases of the junction left unmatched. The sequence was collected from a human donor in a cohort sampled during active or convalescent COVID-19. Sequenced: peripheral blood. This chain links TRBV29-1 with TRBJ2-7; 8 bases agree with TRBD2. CDR3 amino acids: CSVRGGSREQYF. The CDR3 bases are TGCAGCGTTCGGGGGGGCTCTAGGGAGCAGTACTTC.